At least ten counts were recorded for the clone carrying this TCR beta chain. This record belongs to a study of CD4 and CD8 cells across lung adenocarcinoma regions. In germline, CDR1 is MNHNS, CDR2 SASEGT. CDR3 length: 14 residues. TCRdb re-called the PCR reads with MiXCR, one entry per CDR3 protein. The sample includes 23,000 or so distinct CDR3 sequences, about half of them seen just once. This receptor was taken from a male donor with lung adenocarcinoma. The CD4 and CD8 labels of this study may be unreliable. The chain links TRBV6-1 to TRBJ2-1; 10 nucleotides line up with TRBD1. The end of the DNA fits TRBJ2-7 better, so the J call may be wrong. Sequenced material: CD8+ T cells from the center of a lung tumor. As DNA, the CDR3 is TGTGCCAGCAGTAAGGGACAGGGGCCCTACGAGCAGTACTTC. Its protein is CASSKGQGPYEQYF.